This is a list of T cell receptor beta chains from one sample in a study of blood T cell repertoires in COVID-19. Using immunoSEQ multiplex PCR, the repertoire was profiled, and TCRdb retains in-frame clones only, with some absent. The sample consists of about 15,000 clones, under 85% of them appearing once. The sequenced sample was peripheral blood. These receptors originate from a man between 65 and 85 years old with active or convalescent COVID-19. CDR3s include the opening cysteine and the closing phenylalanine or tryptophan. Each record gives: V gene, J gene, D gene, clone size, CDR3 protein, CDR3 DNA. D genes are given only for firm matches. Clone size, where shown, is once, few, many, or a class for clones that have expanded.

V: TRBV7-2
J: TRBJ2-7
D: TRBD2
size: once
CDR3: CASASAGGRRRYEQYF
DNA: TGTGCCAGCGCCTCAGCGGGGGGGCGACGTCGCTACGAGCAGTACTTC

V: TRBV5-6
J: TRBJ2-7
D: TRBD1
size: -
CDR3: CASSLGTGPLPLYF
DNA: TGTGCCAGCAGCTTAGGGACAGGGCCCCTTCCCCTGTACTTC

V: TRBV7-2
J: TRBJ2-7
D: -
size: -
CDR3: CASSPPGAYEQYF
DNA: TGTGCCAGCAGTCCCCCGGGGGCCTACGAGCAGTACTTC

V: TRBV28
J: TRBJ1-2
D: TRBD1
size: -
CDR3: CASRWTGSFYGYTF
DNA: TGTGCCAGCAGATGGACAGGGAGCTTTTATGGCTACACCTTC

V: TRBV5-4
J: TRBJ2-4
D: -
size: -
CDR3: CASSPSASVAKNIQYF
DNA: TGTGCCAGCAGCCCTTCTGCGAGTGTAGCCAAAAACATTCAGTACTTC

V: TRBV25-1
J: TRBJ2-3
D: TRBD1
size: -
CDR3: CASSEGAPDTQYF
DNA: TGTGCCAGCAGCGAGGGGGCCCCAGATACGCAGTATTTT

V: TRBV6-6
J: TRBJ2-3
D: TRBD2
size: -
CDR3: CASSYAGGPGTDTQYF
DNA: TGTGCCAGCAGTTACGCGGGGGGGCCGGGCACAGATACGCAGTATTTT

V: TRBV2
J: TRBJ2-1
D: TRBD2
size: -
CDR3: CASSPLLAGEDEQFF
DNA: TGTGCCAGCAGTCCCCTCCTAGCGGGAGAGGATGAGCAGTTCTTC

V: TRBV6-5
J: TRBJ2-1
D: TRBD2
size: -
CDR3: CASRRLAGDNEQFF
DNA: TGTGCCAGCAGAAGACTAGCGGGGGACAATGAGCAGTTCTTC

V: TRBV7-9
J: TRBJ1-1
D: TRBD1
size: -
CDR3: CASSALGQATSLYTEAFF
DNA: TGTGCCAGCAGCGCCCTTGGACAGGCAACCTCCCTTTACACTGAAGCTTTCTTT

V: TRBV4-1
J: TRBJ1-5
D: -
size: few
CDR3: CASSQAQVSNQPQHF
DNA: TGCGCCAGCAGCCAAGCACAGGTTAGCAATCAGCCCCAGCATTTT

V: TRBV5-1
J: TRBJ1-2
D: -
size: once
CDR3: CASSLSQDSGYTF
DNA: TGCGCCAGCAGCTTGTCACAGGATTCTGGCTACACCTTC

V: TRBV6-2/TRBV6-3
J: TRBJ2-3
D: TRBD2
size: -
CDR3: CASSGLAGERDTQYF
DNA: TGTGCCAGCAGTGGACTAGCGGGAGAAAGAGATACGCAGTATTTT

V: TRBV7-9
J: TRBJ2-7
D: TRBD1
size: few
CDR3: CASSLTGEEQYF
DNA: TGTGCCAGCAGCTTAACAGGGGAAGAGCAGTACTTC

V: TRBV19
J: TRBJ1-6
D: -
size: few
CDR3: CASSMFWEDNSPLHF
DNA: TGTGCCAGTAGTATGTTTTGGGAGGACAATTCACCCCTCCACTTT

V: TRBV28
J: TRBJ2-2
D: TRBD2
size: once
CDR3: CASSRLAGGTGELFF
DNA: TGTGCCAGCAGTCGACTAGCGGGAGGGACCGGGGAGCTGTTTTTT

V: TRBV18
J: TRBJ1-2
D: -
size: few
CDR3: CATPGRGDYGYTF
DNA: TGTGCCACGCCCGGGAGGGGCGACTATGGCTACACCTTC

V: TRBV7-8
J: TRBJ1-2
D: TRBD1
size: -
CDR3: CASSLVGQGGGYTF
DNA: TGTGCCAGCAGCTTAGTTGGACAGGGAGGCGGCTACACCTTC

V: TRBV19
J: TRBJ1-4
D: -
size: -
CDR3: CASSIFGAPQTTNEKLFF
DNA: TGTGCCAGTAGTATTTTCGGAGCACCCCAAACAACTAATGAAAAACTGTTTTTT

V: TRBV28
J: TRBJ1-4
D: TRBD1
size: once
CDR3: CASSERQGVGEKLFF
DNA: TGTGCCAGCAGTGAAAGACAGGGGGTAGGGGAAAAACTGTTTTTT

V: TRBV19
J: TRBJ1-4
D: -
size: -
CDR3: CASKAGPATNEKLFF
DNA: TGTGCCAGTAAGGCAGGGCCGGCAACTAATGAAAAACTGTTTTTT

V: TRBV23-1
J: TRBJ2-4
D: -
size: -
CDR3: CASTPRPGKQAKNIQYF
DNA: TGCGCCAGCACCCCCCGGCCAGGTAAGCAAGCCAAAAACATTCAGTACTTC

V: TRBV6-4
J: TRBJ2-6
D: TRBD1
size: few
CDR3: CASSPDRVAGANVLTF
DNA: TGTGCCAGCTCACCGGACAGGGTGGCTGGGGCCAACGTCCTGACTTTC

V: TRBV5-4
J: TRBJ2-2
D: TRBD2
size: few
CDR3: CASSSGGGGNHRELFF
DNA: TGTGCCAGCAGCTCCGGCGGCGGGGGGAACCACCGGGAGCTGTTTTTT

V: TRBV7-2
J: TRBJ1-3
D: TRBD1
size: -
CDR3: CASSLSPGQGDTIYF
DNA: TGTGCCAGCAGCTTATCCCCGGGACAGGGTGACACCATATATTTT

V: TRBV7-2
J: TRBJ1-1
D: -
size: -
CDR3: CASSSSRVNTEAFF
DNA: TGTGCCAGCAGCTCGAGCCGGGTAAACACTGAAGCTTTCTTT

V: TRBV27
J: TRBJ2-3
D: TRBD1
size: -
CDR3: CASSETGHTQYF
DNA: TGTGCCAGCAGCGAGACAGGGCATACGCAGTATTTT

V: TRBV7-9
J: TRBJ2-3
D: -
size: -
CDR3: CASSLYGRNTQYF
DNA: TGTGCCAGCAGCTTGTATGGCAGAAATACGCAGTATTTT

V: TRBV5-6
J: TRBJ2-3
D: TRBD2
size: -
CDR3: CASSPIGLAGGSTDTQYF
DNA: TGTGCCAGCAGCCCCATAGGACTAGCGGGGGGAAGCACAGATACGCAGTATTTT

V: TRBV5-6
J: TRBJ2-1
D: TRBD2
size: -
CDR3: CASRGVAGSYEQFF
DNA: TGTGCCAGCAGGGGGGTAGCGGGATCGTATGAGCAGTTCTTC

V: TRBV5-1
J: TRBJ1-2
D: TRBD1
size: -
CDR3: CASSLGQGAQGYTF
DNA: TGCGCCAGCAGCTTGGGACAGGGGGCTCAGGGCTACACCTTC

V: TRBV25-1
J: TRBJ2-5
D: TRBD2
size: -
CDR3: CASSDSIGGLAYQETQYF
DNA: TGTGCCAGCAGTGATTCTATCGGGGGACTAGCGTACCAAGAGACCCAGTACTTC

V: TRBV27
J: TRBJ2-6
D: -
size: -
CDR3: CASTSRLLISGANVLTF
DNA: TGTGCCAGCACCTCAAGACTATTGATCTCTGGGGCCAACGTCCTGACTTTC